This T cell receptor (beta chain) was captured by sequencing in a study of shared clonotypes between healthy human individuals. CDR1 and CDR2 from the germline V gene are SQVTM and ANQGSEA. The V end lost 0 bases, the J end lost 5 bases, and 7 bases lay between the germline ends. The CDR3 is 12 amino acids. A remark on this clone: Its cognate antigen is unknown.

Each PCR replicate from the sorted subsets contained about 210 ng DNA, which is 25,000 to 30,000 T cell genomes. Original processing notes: ImmunoSEQ yielded junction-only sequences lacking quality scores, so filtering differed. Profiled with immunoSEQ multiplex PCR; TCRdb holds only in-frame clones, not every one. The V and J calls and clone size come from that table; D and trimming were worked out from the DNA. Among over a million clones listed, 75% to 85% were seen once. Study results and caveats: Measured sharing among donors was expected to vary with sequencing depth. Collection of samples was limited to blood; tissue repertoires likely differ.

Material for sequencing was memory CD4+ T cells from PBMCs. Sample subset: CD45RA-negative fraction. The TCR comes from a man aged 18 to 29 in good health. Some clones in this sample may be carry-over from other donors' samples. The chain has TRBV29-1 and TRBJ1-2; no definite D call. The CDR3 nucleotides are TGCAGCGTTGAAGACATCCGATATGGCTACACCTTC. Protein: CSVEDIRYGYTF.